A few counts support the clone carrying this TCR beta chain. Its antigen is undetermined. These data come from a study of response to subunit inactivated influenza vaccine. Each CDR3 protein gets one entry after TCRdb re-called the RT-PCR reads with MiXCR. The table records fewer than 700,000 distinct CDR3 sequences, 10% to 15% of them present only once. Whole-study findings and limits: Each seasonal influenza vaccination recruits few new T cells, the authors suggested.

This TCR was sampled from a man aged 45-65 years who received an inactivated influenza vaccine. The sample in question was PBMCs from blood, obtained more than 35 days after vaccination.

DNA of the CDR3: TGTGCCATCAGTGAGTCGCAGTGGGTAAGAGCTATAGAGTACAATGAGCAGTTCTTC. Protein sequence: CAISESQWVRAIEYNEQFF. The rearrangement joins TRBV10-3 to TRBJ2-1; D not resolved. V lost 0 bases and J 4 bases, leaving 22 bases between the germline ends. CDR1 and CDR2 (germline): ENHRY, SYGVKD. The CDR3 contains 19 residues.